The TCR beta chain under discussion was sequenced for a study of patients and donors after allogeneic stem cell transplantation. The CDR3 totals 16 residues. The junction had 10 bases not matched to a gene; V was cut back by 6 bases and J by 4 bases. TCRdb re-called the RT-PCR reads through MiXCR, storing one row per CDR3 protein. The table has some 200,000 distinct CDR3 sequences, approximately 41% seen once. The sequenced sample was blood, either unsorted or a sorted T cell fraction (not recorded which). The clonotype comes from a human donor who was either an allogeneic HSCT recipient or a stem cell or donor lymphocyte infusion donor (not recorded which). It is not recorded whose cells these are; they may come from a transplant donor. V is TRBV12-3 or TRBV12-4 and J is TRBJ2-1; 9 bases are shared with TRBD1. The CDR3 region is CASSQLGTGIYNEQFF. DNA of the CDR3: TGTGCCAGCAGCCAGTTGGGGACAGGGATATACAATGAGCAGTTCTTC.